Listed here are 30 T cell receptor beta chains from one sample, sequenced in a study of T cell clusters in autoimmune cytopenias. Each sample's input was 250 to 300 ng genomic DNA, 30,000 to 45,000 genome equivalents. One tube held mixed TRB-A and TRB-B primer pools for touch-down PCR. TCRdb reprocessed the multiplex PCR reads; each CDR3 protein has one entry and no DNA is given. The table counts around 10,000 distinct CDR3 sequences; 20% to 25% lies in the top ten. A further study also used this sample, focusing on T cell repertoires in aging, cancer and after chemotherapy.

What was sequenced was peripheral blood. The receptors were sampled from a human donor in good health.

V and J are TRBV5-4 and TRBJ1-2. The CDR3 contains 14 residues. Per the germline V gene, CDR1 is SGHNT and CDR2 is YYREEE (reference sequence). Here the CDR3 reads CASSLANGNYGYTF.

The chain joins TRBV5-4 to TRBJ2-3; TCRdb reports TRBD2, a call that lacks DNA to check it against. The CDR3 consists of 17 residues. Germline CDR1 is SGHNT and CDR2 is YYREEE (reference sequence). The CDR3 protein is CASSLGAGGSSTDTQYF.

The chain carries TRBV10-3 and TRBJ1-6. The CDR3 length is 15 residues. The V gene's germline CDR1 is ENHRY and CDR2 SYGVKD. The CDR3 spells CAISEWDVGGSPLHF.

The chain uses TRBV19 and TRBJ1-2; the D call of TRBD1 rests on TCRdb alone, since no DNA is present to check it. Germline V gene data show CDR1 as LNHDA and CDR2 as SQIVND (reference sequence). This CDR3 spans 14 amino acids. CDR3 loop: CASRGGRGLDGYTF.

The chain links TRBV29-1 to TRBJ2-3; TCRdb picks TRBD2, but there is no DNA to check that call. Looked up from germline, CDR1 is SQVTM and CDR2 is ANQGSEA. The CDR3 totals 16 residues. The CDR3 loop is CSLGLAGGTGSDTQYF.

This rearrangement joins TRBV10-3 to TRBJ2-3; TCRdb returns TRBD2, unconfirmable since there is no DNA. The CDR3 contains 19 residues. Germline V gene data show CDR1 as ENHRY and CDR2 as SYGVKD. The CDR3 sequence is CAISGGLAGGRGSTDTQYF.

The rearrangement joins TRBV20-1 to TRBJ1-1; there is no DNA to check the TCRdb D call of TRBD1. This CDR3 has 14 residues. Germline V gives CDR1 DFQATT, CDR2 SNEGSKA (reference sequence). The chain's CDR3 is CSARQGGMNTEAFF.

This sequence joins TRBV12-3 or TRBV12-4 and TRBJ2-1; TCRdb indicates TRBD2, and absent DNA this call remains unverified. This CDR3 spans 15 amino acids. CDR3 amino acids: CASSFGTSGVNEQFF.

CDR3 in amino acids: CASSFNFDRTTNEKLFF. The chain is built from TRBV5-5 and TRBJ1-4; TCRdb's assignment of TRBD1 cannot be checked, as there is no DNA. Germline CDR1 and CDR2: SGHKS and YYEKEE (reference sequence). There are 17 residues in the CDR3.

The chain combines TRBV4-2 with TRBJ1-1. Germline loops: CDR1 LGHNA, CDR2 YNFKEQ. This CDR3 has 15 amino acids. This CDR3 reads CASSQEPGGGTEAFF.

This clonotype is deemed medium-sized (0.01 to 0.1%) by its frequency. V and J are TRBV18 and TRBJ2-3. This CDR3 is built from 12 residues. The germline V gene encodes CDR1 KGHSH and CDR2 LQKENI. CDR3 amino acids: CASSPQSDTQYF.

The V gene is TRBV6-1, the J gene TRBJ1-2; the D gene TCRdb calls, TRBD1, cannot be checked with no DNA. The CDR3 extends over 14 amino acids. Germline CDR1 is MNHNS and CDR2 is SASEGT. The CDR3 here is CASSEAGGTYGYTF.

V usage is TRBV4-2 and J usage is TRBJ2-3; TCRdb's assignment of TRBD2 cannot be checked, as there is no DNA. CDR1 and CDR2 from the germline V gene are LGHNA and YNFKEQ. This CDR3 region has 14 residues. The CDR3 reads CASSLTQREGTQYF.

V is TRBV6-2 or TRBV6-3 and J is TRBJ2-6; TCRdb names TRBD2, which stays unverified in the absence of DNA. The CDR3 runs to 19 residues. CDR1 is MNHEY and CDR2 is SVGEGT in the germline V gene. Here the CDR3 reads CASSYSGGPRTYGANVLTF.

This sequence joins TRBV20-1 and TRBJ2-1; with no DNA, the TCRdb D assignment of TRBD2 cannot be verified. Germline CDR1 is DFQATT and CDR2 is SNEGSKA (reference sequence). The CDR3 runs 13 residues. CDR3 amino acids: CSAQLAGGKTQYF.

This sequence joins TRBV10-3 and TRBJ2-7. This CDR3 contains 14 residues. CDR1 and CDR2 from the germline V gene are ENHRY and SYGVKD. CDR3 sequence reads: CAISEGRFSYEQYF.

In terms of frequency, this clonotype is medium-sized. The genes are TRBV12-3 or TRBV12-4 and TRBJ1-2. The CDR3 has 12 amino acids. The CDR3 region is CASSFSGYGYTF.

J is TRBJ2-3 and V is TRBV5-4; TCRdb gives TRBD1 as the D gene, but with no DNA this cannot be confirmed. The CDR3 is 15 residues long. Looked up from germline, CDR1 is SGHNT and CDR2 is YYREEE (reference sequence). The CDR3 sequence is CASSPPGGGTDTQYF.

The V and J genes are TRBV5-6 and TRBJ2-1; TCRdb's D call, TRBD2, is unchecked because there is no DNA. The CDR3 length is 16 residues. CDR1 is SGHDT, CDR2 YYEEEE, per germline. CDR3 in amino acids: CASSFLGGGSYNEQFF.

The CDR3 protein is CASGLVTGLSPKNTGELFF. The rearrangement uses TRBV12-5 and TRBJ2-2; TCRdb names TRBD2, which stays unverified in the absence of DNA. The germline V gene has CDR1 LGHNT and CDR2 FRNRAP. The CDR3 has 19 amino acids.

This clonotype counts as medium-sized (0.01 to 0.1%) by frequency. V and J are TRBV27 and TRBJ2-5; TCRdb proposes TRBD1, but this gene call is untestable without DNA. Germline V gene sequence: CDR1 MNHEY, CDR2 SMNVEV (reference sequence). The CDR3 totals 14 residues. The CDR3 is CASSVDRGEETQYF.

Judged by frequency, this clonotype is medium-sized. The rearrangement joins TRBV6-5 to TRBJ2-6; TCRdb calls TRBD1, which cannot be checked without DNA. Germline V CDR1 and CDR2: MNHEY, SVGAGI. This CDR3 has 16 residues. CDR3 amino acids: CASSYARGRGANVLTF.

The chain recombines TRBV5-4 with TRBJ1-1; the TCRdb call, TRBD1, lacks DNA for checking. CDR1 and CDR2 (germline): SGHNT, YYREEE (reference sequence). This CDR3 is 14 amino acids long. CDR3: CASSPGQGDPGAFF.

According to its frequency, this clonotype is medium-sized. The V and J genes are TRBV15 and TRBJ1-2. CDR3 length equals 12 residues. The germline gives CDR1 LNHNV, CDR2 YYDKDF (reference sequence). This CDR3 is CATSRDSSRYTF.

This chain links TRBV5-1 with TRBJ2-5; without DNA, the TCRdb call of TRBD1 cannot be checked. The germline V gene encodes CDR1 SGHRS and CDR2 YFSETQ. The CDR3 contains 14 residues. The CDR3 sequence is CASSLRGGTGTQYF.

V usage is TRBV13 and J usage is TRBJ2-1. This CDR3 spans 16 amino acids. Looked up from germline, CDR1 is PRHDT and CDR2 is FYEKMQ (reference sequence). The CDR3 sequence is CASSLWLQTHRIEQFF.

The V call is TRBV10-3, the J call TRBJ2-3; without DNA, the TCRdb call of TRBD1 cannot be checked. Germline loops: CDR1 ENHRY, CDR2 SYGVKD. The CDR3 has 16 amino acids. The CDR3 spells CAISEMGGLAGDTQYF.

This chain joins TRBV6-2 or TRBV6-3 and TRBJ2-7; TCRdb names TRBD2, which stays unverified in the absence of DNA. The CDR3 runs 15 residues. Germline V CDR1 and CDR2: MNHEY, SVGEGT. The CDR3 region is CASSPLAQSSYEQYF.

This clonotype is labeled medium-sized based on frequency. CDR3 residues: CASSPGQTLTTSTGELFF. This chain connects TRBV5-4 to TRBJ2-2; TCRdb reports TRBD1, a call that lacks DNA to check it against. In germline, CDR1 is SGHNT, CDR2 YYREEE (reference sequence). The CDR3 runs 18 residues.

The chain joins TRBV4-3 to TRBJ2-1. Germline V gene sequence: CDR1 LGHNA, CDR2 YSLEER. There are 16 residues in the CDR3. The CDR3 sequence: CASSQDLRELYNEQFF.